This T cell receptor beta chain is drawn from a study of blood T cells in healthy people across ages. The CDR3 has 16 residues. CDR1 is SGHTA and CDR2 is FQGNSA in the germline V gene. V was cut by 4 bases and J by 5 bases, with 20 bases left in between. For the second PCR, which ran for 7 to 11 cycles, a sample-barcoded 5' primer and a J-beta primer mix were used. TCRdb used MiXCR to reprocess the 5' RACE reads, holding one entry per CDR3 protein. Of about 570,000 distinct CDR3 sequences in the sample, 25% to 35% were seen once. The same sample was also studied in work on T cells of mothers and their children. That report notes: A few mothers and their six children, all healthy Caucasians, donated. Second-round PCR products received sample barcodes and 2-4 random nucleotides from the M1S primer.

This chain connects TRBV7-2 to TRBJ1-2; tentative D call: TRBD1 (5 bases). This receptor was obtained from a boy aged 2-9 years in good health. The material sequenced was blood. CDR3 bases: TGTGCCAGCAGCTACGACAGCACTTCCCTATCTTATGGCTACACCTTC. It yields the protein CASSYDSTSLSYGYTF.